This TCR beta chain was recovered during a study of primary melanoma T cells and metastatic recurrence. Sequencing was performed with immunoSEQ multiplex PCR; in TCRdb, only in-frame clones are kept and a portion is missing. The repertoire holds over a thousand clones, around 72% seen once, with approximately 13% in the top ten. CDR3 size: 17 residues. The germline V gene has CDR1 SGHRS and CDR2 YFSETQ. V was clipped by 1 base and J by 2 bases; unmatched bases: 11. This receptor was taken from a human donor with melanoma. The sample comprised melanoma tumor tissue. The rearrangement uses TRBV5-1 and TRBJ2-5; 7 bases are a match to TRBD1. The CDR3 protein is CASSLIEGRGQQETQYF. The CDR3 DNA is TGCGCCAGCAGCTTGATCGAAGGAAGGGGACAGCAAGAGACCCAGTACTTC.